The rows below give T cell receptor beta chains drawn from one sample of a study of shared clonotypes between healthy human individuals. The method was immunoSEQ multiplex PCR; TCRdb's version includes in-frame clones alone and lacks a portion of them. Of around 2,000,000 clones in the sample, about 95% were seen once. The specimen sequenced was naive CD8+ T cells sorted from blood. The receptors here all came from a young man in good health. Both conserved end residues are part of each CDR3. D genes are given only for firm matches. Not all rows give a size; the values are once, few, many and, for expanded clones, a class.

V gene	clone size	J gene	D gene	CDR3 DNA	CDR3 protein
TRBV29-1	NA	TRBJ2-3	TRBD1	TGCAGCGTTACCAATGCGACAGGGTTCACAGATACGCAGTATTTT	CSVTNATGFTDTQYF
TRBV7-9	NA	TRBJ1-1	NA	TGTGCCAGCAGCTCGGACACAAACACTGAAGCTTTCTTT	CASSSDTNTEAFF
TRBV28	once	TRBJ2-3	TRBD2	TGTGCCAGCAGTTCCCCTCGGACTAGCGTTCTCACAGATACGCAGTATTTT	CASSSPRTSVLTDTQYF
TRBV28	NA	TRBJ2-5	NA	TGTGCCAGCAGTTCAGGGTTAGGCCAAGAGACCCAGTACTTC	CASSSGLGQETQYF
TRBV11-2	NA	TRBJ2-7	TRBD1	TGTGCCAGCAGCTTACTAACAGGGACAGGGGCCTACGAGCAGTACTTC	CASSLLTGTGAYEQYF
TRBV15	NA	TRBJ1-2	TRBD1	TGTGCCACCAGCCCTCTTTCCGGGACAGCTAACTATGGCTACACCTTC	CATSPLSGTANYGYTF
TRBV27	NA	TRBJ2-1	NA	TGTGCCAGCAGTAGGGTGATCGCGGATGAGCAGTTCTTC	CASSRVIADEQFF
TRBV11-3	NA	TRBJ2-1	TRBD2	TGTGCCAGCAGCTTCAGGGCTAGCGGCTACAATGAGCAGTTCTTC	CASSFRASGYNEQFF
TRBV30	NA	TRBJ2-1	NA	TGTGCCTGGACGGCCCTCAGTGAGCAGTTCTTC	CAWTALSEQFF
TRBV6-6	NA	TRBJ1-5	NA	TGTGCCAGCAGTCTTGGGGGGGTGGTATTTCAGCCCCAGCATTTT	CASSLGGVVFQPQHF
TRBV27	NA	TRBJ2-3	NA	TGTGCCAGCAGTATTCGTCCTCTAGACCCAGATACGCAGTATTTT	CASSIRPLDPDTQYF
TRBV7-2	NA	TRBJ2-1	TRBD2	TGTGCCAGCAGCCGCGACAGTCTAGCGGGATATTCCTACAATGAGCAGTTCTTC	CASSRDSLAGYSYNEQFF
TRBV5-4	once	TRBJ1-2	TRBD1	TGTGCCAGCAGCTGGGGGACAGGAGATAATGGCTACACCTTC	CASSWGTGDNGYTF
TRBV5-1	NA	TRBJ2-7	NA	TGCGCCAGCAGCTCGCACCAACAGGGTGTCCTATACGAGCAGTACTTC	CASSSHQQGVLYEQYF
TRBV6-5	NA	TRBJ2-7	TRBD2	TGTGCCAGCAGTTACTCGGGGGAGGGATCCTACGAGCAGTACTTC	CASSYSGEGSYEQYF
TRBV5-1	NA	TRBJ2-5	NA	TGCGCCACCTGCCCTGGGGATTCTATTAGGGAGACCCAGTACTTC	CATCPGDSIRETQYF
TRBV2	NA	TRBJ2-7	NA	TGTGCCAGCCAAAAGTACTCCGGTGGCGAAAACGAGCAGTACTTC	CASQKYSGGENEQYF
TRBV6-1	NA	TRBJ1-4	NA	TGTGCCAGCAGTTTGGCCGGGGGACCTAATGAAAAACTGTTTTTT	CASSLAGGPNEKLFF
TRBV19	NA	TRBJ1-2	TRBD1	TGTGCCAGTAGCGAACCCGGGACAGATTCTAACTATGGCTACACCTTC	CASSEPGTDSNYGYTF
TRBV20-1	NA	TRBJ2-7	NA	TGCAGTGCTCGGCTTCACTACGAGCAGTACTTC	CSARLHYEQYF
TRBV9	NA	TRBJ2-5	NA	TGTGCCAGCAGCGTAGGGGCTAGCTGGGCCGGTGAGACCCAGTACTTC	CASSVGASWAGETQYF
TRBV30	NA	TRBJ2-1	NA	TGTGCCTGGAGTTTCGTTCCCTACAATGAGCAGTTCTTC	CAWSFVPYNEQFF
TRBV7-3	NA	TRBJ2-7	NA	TGTGCCAGCGGCGGGTGGGTCCTCTCCTACGAGCAGTACTTC	CASGGWVLSYEQYF
TRBV7-6	once	TRBJ2-5	NA	TGTGCCAGCAGCTTAGAGGGCGACAGCCAAGAGACCCAGTACTTC	CASSLEGDSQETQYF
TRBV6-6	NA	TRBJ2-3	NA	TGTGCCAGCAGTTACGGGTCCAAAGATACGCAGTATTTT	CASSYGSKDTQYF
TRBV4-1	NA	TRBJ1-3	TRBD1	TGCGCCAGCAGCCAAACCGGACAGGGTGGAAACACCATATATTTT	CASSQTGQGGNTIYF
TRBV7-9	NA	TRBJ1-6	NA	TGTGCCAGCAGCCCCGGGGCTTTAGGACCCTATAATTCACCCCTCCACTTT	CASSPGALGPYNSPLHF
TRBV27	NA	TRBJ1-2	NA	TGTGCCAGCAGTTCCGGGGGATATGGCTACACCTTC	CASSSGGYGYTF
TRBV9	once	TRBJ2-7	TRBD2	TGTGCCAGCAGCTCAAGCGGGGGACCTACCTACGAGCAGTACTTC	CASSSSGGPTYEQYF
TRBV5-4	NA	TRBJ2-7	TRBD2	TGTGCCAGCAGCTTGGGAGCGGGAGGGTCCTACGAGCAGTACTTC	CASSLGAGGSYEQYF
TRBV4-1	NA	TRBJ2-7	NA	TGCGCCAGCAGCCAAGCGCCGTCAGGGAACGAGCAGTACTTC	CASSQAPSGNEQYF
TRBV2	NA	TRBJ2-7	TRBD2	TGTGCCAGCAGTGAACTAGCGGAGGACTACGAGCAGTACTTC	CASSELAEDYEQYF
TRBV5-6	NA	TRBJ2-1	NA	TGTGCCAGCAGCTTGGACCTTCAGGGGCCGTTCTTC	CASSLDLQGPFF
TRBV27	NA	TRBJ2-1	TRBD2	TGTGCCAGCAGTTTCGGTCTAGCGGAGGGACGAAGGGAGCAGTTCTTC	CASSFGLAEGRREQFF
TRBV7-6	NA	TRBJ2-6	NA	TGTGCCAGCAGCCAGGGACCCTCTGGGGCCAACGTCCTGACTTTC	CASSQGPSGANVLTF
TRBV5-1	NA	TRBJ2-1	NA	TGCGCCAGCGCAGAACTCGGATTCAATGAGCAGTTCTTC	CASAELGFNEQFF
TRBV9	NA	TRBJ2-1	NA	TGTGCCAGCAGCGTAGAGGATTACAATGAGCAGTTCTTC	CASSVEDYNEQFF
TRBV19	NA	TRBJ1-6	NA	TGTGCCAGTAGTCAGACGGGGAAATTAGGATCACCCCTCCACTTT	CASSQTGKLGSPLHF
TRBV10-1	NA	TRBJ1-3	NA	TGCGCCAGCAGTGGCTTCTACGTACCTGGAAACACCATATATTTT	CASSGFYVPGNTIYF
TRBV9	NA	TRBJ2-7	NA	TGTGCCAGCAGCGTAGACGGGGCCTCCTACGAGCAGTACTTC	CASSVDGASYEQYF
TRBV4-3	NA	TRBJ1-1	NA	TGCGCCAGCAGCCCATCTGCAGGATCCTTGAACACTGAAGCTTTCTTT	CASSPSAGSLNTEAFF
TRBV30	NA	TRBJ1-3	NA	TGTGCCTGGAGTGTAGGTGCAGGCTCTGGAAACACCATATATTTT	CAWSVGAGSGNTIYF
TRBV30	NA	TRBJ2-7	NA	TGTGCCTGGAGCGTCGGGGCAGGGTGGGGACACTACGAGCAGTACTTC	CAWSVGAGWGHYEQYF
TRBV7-9	NA	TRBJ1-4	NA	TGTGCCAGCAGCTTAGTCCTCGGTGAAAAACTGTTTTTT	CASSLVLGEKLFF
TRBV15	NA	TRBJ2-7	NA	TGTGCCACCAGCTGGTCGGGAGTATCCTACGAGCAGTACTTC	CATSWSGVSYEQYF
TRBV30	NA	TRBJ1-1	NA	TGTGCCTGGAGTTGGGGAGCTACGAACACTGAAGCTTTCTTT	CAWSWGATNTEAFF
TRBV30	NA	TRBJ1-5	NA	TGTGCCTGGAGTGAGATAGGGGGGTCCCAGCATTTT	CAWSEIGGSQHF
TRBV30	NA	TRBJ2-7	NA	TGTGCCTGGAGTGTAAAGGGCAACGAGCAGTACTTC	CAWSVKGNEQYF
TRBV27	NA	TRBJ2-5	TRBD2	TGTGCCAGCAGTCCTCAGTGGCGGGAGGGCCTCGAGACCCAGTACTTC	CASSPQWREGLETQYF
TRBV9	NA	TRBJ2-7	NA	TGTGCCAGCAGCCCGGGACTCTTCAACGAGCAGTACTTC	CASSPGLFNEQYF
TRBV6-6	NA	TRBJ1-1	TRBD1	TGTGCCAGCAGTTACGGGACAGGGAAGAACACTGAAGCTTTCTTT	CASSYGTGKNTEAFF
TRBV5-4	NA	TRBJ2-2	NA	TGTGCCAGCAGCTTGGGGAAACAGGATACCGCGAACACCGGGGAGCTGTTTTTT	CASSLGKQDTANTGELFF
TRBV28	NA	TRBJ2-1	TRBD1	TGTGCCAGCAGGACCGGGACAGATAGGTACAATGAGCAGTTCTTC	CASRTGTDRYNEQFF